The next 3 T cell receptor beta chains were all read from a single sample in a study of cytomegalovirus exposure and HLA in healthy donors. Produced via immunoSEQ multiplex PCR; TCRdb's table is partial and in-frame only. The sample includes 180,000 or so clones, about 89% seen only once; the top ten take about 7.2%. The sample taken for sequencing was PBMCs. The receptors derive from a man in his thirties or forties in good health and CMV-seropositive.

This clone appeared a few times. Other nucleotide sequences from this sample produce the same CDR3. The genes are TRBV4-1 and TRBJ2-1; D is undetermined. The CDR3 spans 14 residues. V was clipped by 1 base and J by 4 bases, with 8 bases between them. Germline lookup yields CDR1 MGHRA and CDR2 YSYEKL. The CDR3 protein is CASSQGSSYNEQFF. In DNA form, the CDR3 reads TGCGCCAGCAGCCAAGGCTCGAGTTACAATGAGCAGTTCTTC.

The V and J genes are TRBV29-1 and TRBJ2-7, with D unclear. The CDR3 totals 13 residues. Per germline, CDR1 SQVTM and CDR2 ANQGSEA. The ends were cut back, 0 bases at V and 6 bases at J, with 12 bases in the middle. The CDR3 DNA is TGCAGCGTTGAAGAAACGGGCGTGGGCGAGCAGTACTTC. It is translated as CSVEETGVGEQYF.

The V gene is TRBV19, the J gene TRBJ2-7; D call uncertain. The CDR3 loop spans 12 amino acids. Trimming left V 6 bases short and J 0 bases short, with 6 bases between. The germline gives CDR1 LNHDA, CDR2 SQIVND (reference sequence). In DNA, the CDR3 is TGTGCCAGTAGCGGTGACTCCTACGAGCAGTACTTC. It translates to CASSGDSYEQYF. Filled out from reference TRBV19 and TRBJ2-7, the complete variable domain reads DGGITQSPKYLFRKEGQNVTLSCEQNLNHDAMYWYRQDPGQGLRLIYYSQIVNDFQKGDIAEGYSVSREKKESFPLTVTSAQKNPTAFYLCASSGDSYEQYFGPGTRLTVT.